Listed here are 32 T cell receptor beta chains from one sample, sequenced in a study of blood T cell repertoires in COVID-19. Libraries were prepared by immunoSEQ multiplex PCR; TCRdb keeps only in-frame clonotypes and omits some of them. Among approximately 45,000 clones listed, around 86% were seen once. Sequencing was performed on peripheral blood. The source of these receptors is an elderly woman with acute or convalescent COVID-19.

V gene TRBV25-1 combines with J gene TRBJ2-1; TRBD2 matches at 8 bases. The V and J ends lost 2 bases and 2 bases, in that order; junction bases with no gene match: 2. This CDR3 spans 15 amino acids. Per the germline V gene, CDR1 is MGHDK and CDR2 is SYGVNS. The CDR3 spells CASSEAGGTYNEQFF. The CDR3 nucleotides are TGTGCCAGCAGTGAAGCGGGGGGCACCTACAATGAGCAGTTCTTC.

This sequence joins TRBV29-1 and TRBJ1-4; no clear D gene. There are 13 residues in the CDR3. Germline V gene lookup returns CDR1 SQVTM and CDR2 ANQGSEA. Trimming stripped 3 bases from V and 7 bases from J, with 12 bases between. The CDR3 is CSVDTPLREKLFF. The CDR3 bases are TGCAGCGTTGATACTCCTTTACGTGAAAAACTGTTTTTT.

V is TRBV18 and J is TRBJ2-7, with D possibly TRBD2 on 6 matching bases. The CDR3 has 16 residues. Trimming took off 1 base at V and 0 bases at J, with 13 bases between the two ends. CDR1 KGHSH and CDR2 LQKENI come from the germline V gene. DNA of the CDR3: TGTGCCAGCTCACCACGTGGCGGGACGAGCTCCTACGAGCAGTACTTC. As protein: CASSPRGGTSSYEQYF.

The V gene is TRBV7-2, the J gene TRBJ1-1, with D hard to call. The CDR3 consists of 14 residues. Germline V CDR1 and CDR2: SGHTA, FQGNSA. Trimming took off 5 bases at V and 4 bases at J, with 14 bases between the two ends. This CDR3 is CASSPSRSSTEAFF. The CDR3 DNA sequence: TGTGCCAGCAGCCCCTCCCGGTCGAGCACTGAAGCTTTCTTT. The full variable domain, rest sourced from reference TRBV7-2 and TRBJ1-1, is GAGVSQSPSNKVTEKGKDVELRCDPISGHTALYWYRQSLGQGLEFLIYFQGNSAPDKSGLPSDRFSAERTGGSVSTLTIQRTQQEDSAVYLCASSPSRSSTEAFFGQGTRLTVV.

The DNA of the CDR3 is TGTGCCAGCAGCTTAGAGCTTCCCCCGACAGGGGTTAGGTACGAGCAGTACTTC. It yields the protein CASSLELPPTGVRYEQYF. This sequence joins TRBV11-2 and TRBJ2-7; 8 bases match TRBD1. This CDR3 is built from 18 residues. Germline CDR1 is SGHAT and CDR2 is FQNNGV. Losses at the gene ends were 0 bases for V and 4 bases for J; bases not matched to a gene: 14.

In its sample, this clone was seen a few times. V usage is TRBV6-4 and J usage is TRBJ1-2, with 8 bases that match TRBD1. The CDR3 is 15 residues long. Germline CDR1 MRHNA, CDR2 SNTAGT. J was trimmed by 1 base and V by 3 bases; bases with no gene match: 4. The CDR3 DNA is TGTGCCAGCAGTGAAGAGACAGGGGATAACTATGGCTACACCTTC. As protein: CASSEETGDNYGYTF.

The V call is TRBV5-4, the J call TRBJ2-2, with 7 bases identical to TRBD1. Germline V gene lookup returns CDR1 SGHNT and CDR2 YYREEE (reference sequence). The CDR3 length is 15 residues. The junction had 4 bases not matched to a gene; V was cut back by 4 bases and J by 1 base. CDR3 DNA sequence: TGTGCCAGCAGCCTAAGACAGGGGAACACCGGGGAGCTGTTTTTT. As protein: CASSLRQGNTGELFF.

The chain combines TRBV19 with TRBJ1-5; 8 bases agree with TRBD1. This CDR3 has 15 residues. Germline CDR1 is LNHDA and CDR2 is SQIVND (reference sequence). Germline trimming cut 4 bases from V and 3 bases from J; bases unmatched to any gene: 5. The CDR3 loop reads CASSTRTGPNQPQHF. As DNA, the CDR3 is TGTGCCAGTAGTACCCGGACAGGGCCCAATCAGCCCCAGCATTTT.

The V and J genes are TRBV7-9 and TRBJ2-7; TRBD1 is a possible D gene (6 bases). The CDR3 is 14 residues long. Germline V lookup: CDR1 SEHNR, CDR2 FQNEAQ (reference sequence). V was pared by 1 base and J by 5 bases, with 12 bases between. CDR3 sequence (DNA): TGTGCCAGCAGCTTAGTTGGGAACAGGGACGAGCAGTACTTC. It translates to CASSLVGNRDEQYF. Supplemented by reference TRBV7-9 and TRBJ2-7, the full variable domain reads DTGVSQNPRHKITKRGQNVTFRCDPISEHNRLYWYRQTLGQGPEFLTYFQNEAQLEKSRLLSDRFSAERPKGSFSTLEIQRTEQGDSAMYLCASSLVGNRDEQYFGPGTRLTVT.

V is TRBV15 and J is TRBJ1-3; D not certain. Germline loops: CDR1 LNHNV, CDR2 YYDKDF (reference sequence). This CDR3 contains 18 residues. The V and J ends lost 5 bases and 0 bases respectively, with 20 bases between them. This chain's CDR3 is CATSREIRTDHSGNTIYF. DNA for the CDR3: TGTGCCACCAGCCGGGAGATCCGGACGGACCACTCTGGAAACACCATATATTTT.

V is TRBV5-1 and J is TRBJ2-5; TRBD2 matches 8 bases. The CDR3 runs to 16 residues. Germline CDR1 is SGHRS and CDR2 is YFSETQ. V shed 3 bases and J 5 bases; nucleotides not matched to a gene: 12. CDR3 in DNA: TGCGCCAGCAGCTCCGGGACTAGTGAGGGGGTGGAGACCCAGTACTTC. It specifies CASSSGTSEGVETQYF. Full variable domain (rest looked up from reference TRBV5-1 and TRBJ2-5): KAGVTQTPRYLIKTRGQQVTLSCSPISGHRSVSWYQQTPGQGLQFLFEYFSETQRNKGNFPGRFSGRQFSNSRSEMNVSTLELGDSALYLCASSSGTSEGVETQYFGPGTRLLVL.

The CDR3 region is CASSQSTGNGYTF. In nucleotides, the CDR3 is TGTGCCAGCAGCCAGAGCACAGGGAATGGCTACACCTTC. V is TRBV3-1 (or the pseudogene TRBV3-2) and J is TRBJ1-2, with D possibly TRBD1 on 6 matching bases. The CDR3 has 13 residues. Germline V gene sequence: CDR1 LGHDT, CDR2 YNNKEL (reference sequence). Between the trimmed V and J ends, which lost 3 bases and 6 bases, there was a span of 11 bases.

At least ten counts were recorded for this clone. This rearrangement joins TRBV5-6 to TRBJ1-6; 9 bases fit TRBD1. Germline V gives CDR1 SGHDT, CDR2 YYEEEE. The J segment lost 9 bases and the V segment lost 5 bases, leaving 6 bases of the junction unmatched. This CDR3 contains 14 residues. CDR3 bases: TGTGCCAGCAGATCAGGACAGGGGATTTCACCCCTCCACTTT. It yields the protein CASRSGQGISPLHF.

The rearrangement joins TRBV9 to TRBJ1-3; a possible D gene is TRBD1 (6 bases). V lost 0 bases and J lost 8, with 12 bases in between. The CDR3 has 14 amino acids. Per the germline V gene, CDR1 is SGDLS and CDR2 is YYNGEE. The CDR3 region has the DNA TGTGCCAGCAGCGTAGGAGGGACAAGGGACACCATATATTTT. Residues: CASSVGGTRDTIYF.

The chain links TRBV10-3 to TRBJ1-5, with 7 bases matching TRBD1. The junction had 4 bases not matched to a gene; V was cut back by 2 bases and J by 3 bases. The germline V gene encodes CDR1 ENHRY and CDR2 SYGVKD. The CDR3 is 15 amino acids. In DNA form, the CDR3 reads TGTGCCATCAGTGAGGGACAGGAGATCAATCAGCCCCAGCATTTT. It codes for CAISEGQEINQPQHF.

This clone has just one count. The rearrangement links TRBV19 to TRBJ2-3, with TRBD1 identical over 7 bases. The CDR3 contains 14 residues. Germline V gene sequence: CDR1 LNHDA, CDR2 SQIVND (reference sequence). V dropped 5 bases and J dropped 6; count of bases not matched to a gene: 8. CDR3 protein: CASSPGQLIDTQYF. The CDR3 DNA is TGTGCCAGTAGTCCGGGACAGCTTATCGATACGCAGTATTTT.

The V call is TRBV3-1 (or the pseudogene TRBV3-2), the J call TRBJ2-1; TRBD1 is a possible D gene (5 bases). Germline V CDR1 and CDR2: LGHDT, YNNKEL (reference sequence). V lost 1 base and J 12 bases, leaving 16 bases between the germline ends. This CDR3 is 14 amino acids long. The CDR3 loop reads CASSQGGPPWGQFF. For the CDR3, the DNA is TGTGCCAGCAGCCAAGGGGGCCCCCCTTGGGGGCAGTTCTTC.

The chain couples TRBV19 to TRBJ1-2, with TRBD1 matching over 8 bases. Germline V lookup: CDR1 LNHDA, CDR2 SQIVND (reference sequence). V was pared by 5 bases and J by 7 bases, with 6 bases of the junction left unmatched. This CDR3 region has 13 residues. This CDR3 is CASSPDRVSGYTF. CDR3 DNA: TGTGCCAGTAGTCCGGACAGGGTCTCTGGCTACACCTTC.

V is TRBV7-9 and J is TRBJ2-1, with 11 bases aligning to TRBD2. The length of the CDR3 is 18 residues. The germline gives CDR1 SEHNR, CDR2 FQNEAQ (reference sequence). The J segment lost 0 bases and the V segment lost 4 bases, leaving 8 bases of the junction unmatched. CDR3 sequence (DNA): TGTGCCAGCAGCTCGCTAGCGGGGGGCCCTAGCTCCTACAATGAGCAGTTCTTC. Amino acid sequence: CASSSLAGGPSSYNEQFF.

The CDR3 DNA reads as TGTGCCAGCAGTGACGGTGTGAACACTGAAGCTTTCTTT. Amino acids: CASSDGVNTEAFF. The rearrangement links TRBV6-1 to TRBJ1-1; D gene unclear. V was trimmed by 3 bases and J by 0 bases, leaving 5 bases between them. The CDR3 is made up of 13 amino acids. Germline CDR1 reads MNHNS; CDR2 reads SASEGT.

The chain uses TRBV7-9 and TRBJ2-5; TRBD2 aligns across 11 bases. There are 17 residues in the CDR3. The germline CDR1 and CDR2 sequences are SEHNR and FQNEAQ (reference sequence). J lost 1 base, V lost 3 bases, and 7 bases had no gene match. In nucleotides, the CDR3 is TGTGCCAGCAGCTTTAAGGGGACTAGCGGTCTCCAAGAGACCCAGTACTTC. Encoded protein: CASSFKGTSGLQETQYF.

The chain recombines TRBV20-1 with TRBJ2-7; TRBD2 agrees at 11 bases. The ends lost 3 bases at V and 4 bases at J; junction bases unmatched: 5. The CDR3 sequence is 14 residues long. Germline assignment: CDR1 DFQATT and CDR2 SNEGSKA (reference sequence). The CDR3 sequence: CSASRLAGSYEQYF. CDR3 nucleotide sequence: TGCAGTGCTAGTAGACTAGCGGGGAGTTACGAGCAGTACTTC.

This chain connects TRBV6-1 to TRBJ1-1, with 10 bases identical to TRBD1. The trim removed 1 base at V and 8 bases at J, leaving 4 bases unmatched. Germline V gene lookup returns CDR1 MNHNS and CDR2 SASEGT. CDR3 length: 14 residues. The CDR3 DNA reads as TGTGCCAGCAGTGAAGTAATGACAGGGGGCGAAGCTTTCTTT. This encodes CASSEVMTGGEAFF.

The genes are TRBV27 and TRBJ1-5; D ambiguous. V gave up 5 bases and J gave up 7 bases, with 15 bases separating them. Germline CDR1 reads MNHEY; CDR2 reads SMNVEV (reference sequence). This CDR3 region has 14 residues. The DNA for the CDR3 is TGTGCCAGCAGTCCCCTCAGCGTTGGACAGCCCCAGCATTTT. Amino acids: CASSPLSVGQPQHF.

The chain joins TRBV18 to TRBJ2-2; 12 bases agree with TRBD2. There are 16 residues in the CDR3. V shed 5 bases, J shed 6 bases, and the junction held 7 bases outside the gene matches. Germline CDR1 is KGHSH and CDR2 is LQKENI. As DNA, the CDR3 is TGTGCCAGCTCAGAAAATGGACTAGCGGGGTCCGGGGAGCTGTTTTTT. Encoded protein: CASSENGLAGSGELFF.

The gene calls are TRBV19 and TRBJ2-3, with D unresolved. V lost 5 bases to trimming and J lost 5 bases, with 5 bases between them. The CDR3 covers 11 residues. Germline V gene sequence: CDR1 LNHDA, CDR2 SQIVND (reference sequence). The CDR3, as DNA: TGTGCCAGTAGTTTCCTAGATACGCAGTATTTT. Residues: CASSFLDTQYF.

The rearrangement uses TRBV5-4 and TRBJ2-7; 10 nucleotides match TRBD1. Germline V gene lookup returns CDR1 SGHNT and CDR2 YYREEE (reference sequence). Unmatched junction bases numbered 12, after V lost 7 bases and J lost 2 bases. The CDR3 covers 16 residues. For the CDR3, the DNA is TGTGCCAGCTCCTCCCCCGGGACAGGGGCCCCCTACGAGCAGTACTTC. Translation gives CASSSPGTGAPYEQYF.

This sequence joins TRBV7-2 and TRBJ2-3; D is possibly TRBD2 (7 bases). CDR1 SGHTA and CDR2 FQGNSA come from the germline V gene. Trimming removed 3 bases from V and 2 bases from J, with 12 bases in between. The CDR3 runs to 15 residues. The CDR3 is CASSFPGGPTDTQYF. CDR3 sequence (DNA): TGTGCCAGCAGCTTTCCGGGGGGCCCCACAGATACGCAGTATTTT.

In its sample, this clone was seen a few times. V gene TRBV9 combines with J gene TRBJ2-1; 8 bases align to TRBD1. CDR1 is SGDLS and CDR2 is YYNGEE in the germline V gene. V was pared by 5 bases and J by 8 bases, with 12 bases of the junction left unmatched. The CDR3 has 15 amino acids. The CDR3 sequence: CASSQGQGDGYEQFF. CDR3 nucleotide sequence: TGTGCCAGCAGTCAAGGACAGGGAGACGGGTATGAGCAGTTCTTC.

The V call is TRBV11-2, the J call TRBJ2-2; D is unresolved. V was pared by 5 bases and J by 7 bases, with 8 bases between. Germline CDR1 and CDR2: SGHAT and FQNNGV. CDR3 length: 12 amino acids. CDR3 nucleotide sequence: TGTGCCAGCAGCCTCCCCGGCGGGGAGCTGTTTTTT. Amino acids: CASSLPGGELFF.

This clone was seen a handful of times. The chain carries TRBV2 and TRBJ1-2; TRBD1 aligns across 7 bases. Losses at the gene ends were 8 bases for V and 2 bases for J; bases not matched to a gene: 11. This CDR3 region has 15 residues. CDR1 SNHLY and CDR2 FYNNEI come from the germline V gene. CDR3 sequence reads: CASAPGKGANYGYTF. CDR3 coding DNA: TGTGCCAGCGCCCCCGGCAAGGGGGCAAACTATGGCTACACCTTC.

This clone is a singleton in its sample. The V gene is TRBV4-1, the J gene TRBJ2-1; TRBD2 matches at 16 bases. This CDR3 spans 18 amino acids. The V segment lost 4 bases and the J segment 2 bases; nucleotides outside the gene matches: 5. Germline CDR1 reads MGHRA; CDR2 reads YSYEKL. CDR3 residues: CASSLGLAGGPPYNEQFF. Written as DNA, the CDR3 is TGCGCCAGCAGCCTGGGACTAGCGGGGGGGCCCCCCTACAATGAGCAGTTCTTC.